This T cell receptor beta chain was identified during a study of CXCR3-negative and CXCR3-positive naive CD8 T cells. This CDR3 contains 15 residues. Germline V gene sequence: CDR1 MGHRA, CDR2 YSYEKL. Triplicate sorting captured hundreds of thousands of cells each from every CD8+ T cell subset. The libraries of TRB cDNA were prepared using 5' RACE with UMI labels. For each CDR3 protein, TCRdb gives one entry from its re-call of the 5' RACE reads, without DNA. The sample includes 70,000 to 95,000 distinct CDR3 sequences. This rearrangement joins TRBV4-1 to TRBJ2-7; TCRdb picks TRBD1, but there is no DNA to check that call. The specimen sequenced was naive CXCR3- CD8+ T cells from blood. The subset here: CD45RO-CCR7+CD27+CD95- naive CD8+ T cells lacking CXCR3 (TNR3-). The clonotype originates from a human donor in good health. Some clones in this sample may be carry-over from other donors' samples. This CDR3 reads CASSPDREVGYEQYF.